One and the same sample provided the 32 T cell receptor beta chains below, sequenced in a study of blood T cell repertoires in COVID-19. The table came from immunoSEQ multiplex PCR; TCRdb's copy has only in-frame clones and leaves some out. This table holds some 50,000 clones, around 86% found once. The sample was peripheral blood. These receptors were obtained from a human donor in a cohort sampled during active COVID-19.

The chain couples TRBV19 to TRBJ2-7; 8 bases line up with TRBD1. Germline V gene sequence: CDR1 LNHDA, CDR2 SQIVND (reference sequence). CDR3 length equals 16 residues. V lost 3 bases and J lost 5; bases outside the gene matches: 12. The chain's CDR3 is CASSISVPGQAHEQYF. The CDR3, as DNA: TGTGCCAGTAGTATTAGCGTTCCGGGACAGGCCCACGAGCAGTACTTC.

The CDR3 DNA is TGTGCCTCCGGCGCTAGCGGGGGCCAGCAAGAGACCCAGTACTTC. Translation: CASGASGGQQETQYF. The gene calls are TRBV7-7 and TRBJ2-5; TRBD2 aligns across 10 bases. This CDR3 contains 15 residues. V gave up 11 bases and J gave up 2 bases; unmatched junction bases: 11. Per germline, CDR1 SSHAT and CDR2 FNYEAQ (reference sequence).

The rearrangement uses TRBV2 and TRBJ2-7; D is perhaps TRBD1 (6 bases). CDR3 size: 14 residues. Trimming took 3 bases from V and 13 from J, leaving 22 bases between them. Per germline, CDR1 SNHLY and CDR2 FYNNEI. The CDR3 coding sequence is TGTGCCAGCAGTGAGTTTGACAGGCAGGACCCCCCTTACTTC. It specifies CASSEFDRQDPPYF.

Remarks on this clone: A read error may account for a junction end that differs from germline. J is TRBJ1-5 and V is TRBV6-1; 7 bases align to TRBD1. The germline CDR1 and CDR2 sequences are MNHNS and SASEGT. This CDR3 is built from 14 residues. The CDR3 nucleotides read TGTGCCAGCAGGGAAGGACAGGCGGGTCAGCCCCAGCATTTT. It codes for CASREGQAGQPQHF.

This clone has a single count. J is TRBJ2-7 and V is TRBV5-4; 10 nucleotides line up with TRBD1. The CDR3 runs to 15 residues. V shed 4 bases, J shed 1 base, and the junction held 5 bases outside the gene matches. The germline CDR1 and CDR2 sequences are SGHNT and YYREEE (reference sequence). The CDR3 nucleotides are TGTGCCAGCAGCCCGCCGGGACAGGGGTCCTACGAGCAGTACTTC. Encoded protein: CASSPPGQGSYEQYF.

This clone was seen a handful of times. The rearrangement uses TRBV10-3 and TRBJ2-7; D is possibly TRBD1 (5 bases). Germline values: CDR1 ENHRY, CDR2 SYGVKD. Trimming removed 10 bases at V and 2 bases at J, with 12 bases between. The CDR3 totals 12 residues. This chain's CDR3 is CATETETYEQYF. CDR3 DNA sequence: TGTGCCACCGAGACAGAAACCTACGAGCAGTACTTC.

The chain has TRBV5-1 and TRBJ1-1, with 8 bases fitting TRBD1. The germline gives CDR1 SGHRS, CDR2 YFSETQ. CDR3 length: 15 amino acids. J gave up 1 base and V 4 bases, and 6 bases lay outside the gene matches. Here the CDR3 reads CASSGTGLPNTEAFF. CDR3 nucleotides: TGCGCCAGCAGCGGGACAGGACTCCCGAACACTGAAGCTTTCTTT.

The J gene is TRBJ2-3, the V gene TRBV11-2; TRBD2 aligns across 7 bases. Germline V gene sequence: CDR1 SGHAT, CDR2 FQNNGV. The CDR3 sequence is 18 residues long. J lost 0 bases, V lost 3 bases, and 12 bases had no gene match. CDR3 in amino acids: CASSFARETRHSTDTQYF. The CDR3 nucleotides are TGTGCCAGCAGCTTTGCGCGGGAGACCCGGCACAGCACAGATACGCAGTATTTT.

The chain carries TRBV7-2 and TRBJ2-7, with 15 bases lining up with TRBD2. The CDR3 is 17 amino acids. Looked up from germline, CDR1 is SGHTA and CDR2 is FQGNSA. The trim removed 5 bases at V and 3 bases at J, leaving 8 bases unmatched. This chain's CDR3 is CASSEGLAGGRGYEQYF. The DNA for the CDR3 is TGTGCCAGCAGCGAGGGACTAGCGGGAGGCCGTGGCTACGAGCAGTACTTC.

The chain recombines TRBV6-5 with TRBJ2-5, with D maybe TRBD2 (6 bases). Trimming removed 0 bases at V and 5 bases at J, with 7 bases between. Germline values: CDR1 MNHEY, CDR2 SVGAGI. This CDR3 comprises 13 residues. The CDR3 coding sequence is TGTGCCAGCAGTTACTCAGGGAGGGAGACCCAGTACTTC. Encoded protein: CASSYSGRETQYF.

This clone occurred once. This rearrangement joins TRBV19 to TRBJ1-5; D gene uncertain. This CDR3 region has 16 residues. Germline lookup yields CDR1 LNHDA and CDR2 SQIVND (reference sequence). Trimming cost V 7 bases and J 5 bases, with 21 bases left between them. For the CDR3, the DNA is TGTGCCAGTATGGGGAGGGCAGGCAATCATTATCAGCCCCAGCATTTT. It yields the protein CASMGRAGNHYQPQHF.

The V and J genes are TRBV30 and TRBJ1-2; D is ambiguous. The CDR3 loop spans 13 amino acids. V lost 3 bases and J 3 bases, leaving 11 bases between the germline ends. Germline CDR1 GTSNPN, CDR2 SVGIG (reference sequence). CDR3 DNA: TGTGCCTGGAGCACCTGGGGAGACTATGGCTACACCTTC. This sequence encodes CAWSTWGDYGYTF.

This clone was found once. The CDR3 here is CASSLGQLNYGYTF. CDR3 sequence (DNA): TGTGCCAGCAGCTTAGGACAGCTCAACTATGGCTACACCTTC. This chain uses TRBV13 with TRBJ1-2, with no clear D. The germline V and J ends were trimmed by 0 bases and 2 bases, with 7 bases remaining between them. The CDR3 is 14 residues long. CDR1 PRHDT and CDR2 FYEKMQ come from the germline V gene (reference sequence).

The gene calls are TRBV11-2 and TRBJ1-3; 8 bases agree with TRBD1. The germline V gene encodes CDR1 SGHAT and CDR2 FQNNGV. Germline trimming cut 5 bases from V and 3 bases from J; bases unmatched to any gene: 3. CDR3 length equals 14 residues. CDR3 loop: CASSRTGIGNTIYF. The CDR3 DNA sequence: TGTGCCAGCAGCCGGACAGGGATTGGAAACACCATATATTTT.

This clone was detected only once. This rearrangement joins TRBV6-5 to TRBJ2-5, with TRBD2 matching 12 bases. Unmatched junction bases numbered 8, after V lost 4 bases and J lost 5 bases. Germline V CDR1 and CDR2: MNHEY, SVGAGI. The CDR3 consists of 16 residues. CDR3 DNA sequence: TGTGCCAGCAGTTCAACAGGACTAGCGGGGTATGAGACCCAGTACTTC. Protein: CASSSTGLAGYETQYF.

This clone was picked up one time. In DNA, the CDR3 is TGCGCCAGCAGCTTGGGAGGGCCGGACACCGGGGAGCTGTTTTTT. Translated: CASSLGGPDTGELFF. The chain uses TRBV5-1 and TRBJ2-2, with a weak D call TRBD2 (5 bases). V was cut by 0 bases and J by 3 bases, with 9 bases left in between. The CDR3 is 15 amino acids. Germline V CDR1 and CDR2: SGHRS, YFSETQ.

The gene calls are TRBV5-6 and TRBJ2-7; 7 nucleotides line up with TRBD1. Trimming at V came to 4 bases and at J to 4 bases, leaving 11 bases not matched to a gene. The CDR3 runs 15 residues. CDR1 is SGHDT and CDR2 is YYEEEE in the germline V gene. The chain's CDR3 is CASSTRQGWSYEQYF. DNA for the CDR3: TGTGCCAGCAGCACGCGACAGGGTTGGTCGTACGAGCAGTACTTC.

This clone was detected a few times. The chain carries TRBV18 and TRBJ2-1; 9 bases agree with TRBD2. Trimming removed 3 bases from V and 8 bases from J; junction bases left unmatched: 17. The CDR3 has 18 amino acids. Germline CDR1 and CDR2: KGHSH and LQKENI. CDR3 coding DNA: TGTGCCAGCTCACCCGCATCAGGAGCGGGGGGCTACGTACATGAGCAGTTCTTC. Its protein is CASSPASGAGGYVHEQFF.

The chain has TRBV5-1 and TRBJ2-2; TRBD1 matches at 8 bases. The ends lost 0 bases at V and 2 bases at J; junction bases unmatched: 6. CDR1 and CDR2 from the germline V gene are SGHRS and YFSETQ. This CDR3 is 17 amino acids long. In DNA, the CDR3 is TGCGCCAGCAGCTTGGACGCAGGGGGCCAAAACACCGGGGAGCTGTTTTTT. It specifies CASSLDAGGQNTGELFF.

This clone has only one observation. The chain employs TRBV10-3 and TRBJ2-5; 10 nucleotides agree with TRBD2. V shed 6 bases, J shed 3 bases, and the junction held 4 bases outside the gene matches. This CDR3 spans 14 amino acids. Germline V gene sequence: CDR1 ENHRY, CDR2 SYGVKD. The CDR3 coding sequence is TGTGCCATCAGCCGGACTAGCGGAGAAGAGACCCAGTACTTC. It yields the protein CAISRTSGEETQYF.

This chain joins TRBV5-1 and TRBJ1-6; D ambiguous. Trimming left V 0 bases short and J 8 bases short, with 12 bases between. CDR1 SGHRS and CDR2 YFSETQ come from the germline V gene. The CDR3 is 15 residues long. The CDR3 sequence: CASSLVPARDSPLHF. CDR3 sequence (DNA): TGCGCCAGCAGCTTGGTACCGGCTCGGGATTCACCCCTCCACTTT.

The chain employs TRBV3-1 (or the pseudogene TRBV3-2) and TRBJ2-3, with 14 bases lining up with TRBD2. With V trimmed by 4 bases and J by 0 bases, 0 bases remained unmatched. Germline-derived CDR1 and CDR2 are LGHDT and YNNKEL (reference sequence). The CDR3 is 16 amino acids. CDR3 DNA sequence: TGTGCCAGCAGCCGACTAGCGGGGGGGAGCACAGATACGCAGTATTTT. Its translation: CASSRLAGGSTDTQYF.

This chain joins TRBV5-5 and TRBJ2-4, with TRBD2 identical over 8 bases. This CDR3 comprises 16 residues. J was trimmed by 0 bases and V by 3 bases; bases with no gene match: 5. CDR1 and CDR2 from the germline V gene are SGHKS and YYEKEE (reference sequence). CDR3 sequence: CASSSLGGVAKNIQYF. The CDR3 bases are TGTGCCAGCAGCTCCCTCGGGGGGGTAGCCAAAAACATTCAGTACTTC.

The rearrangement joins TRBV19 to TRBJ1-6; unclear D gene. The CDR3 spans 14 residues. Trimming stripped 6 bases from V and 6 bases from J, with 12 bases between. The germline V gene encodes CDR1 LNHDA and CDR2 SQIVND (reference sequence). The CDR3 bases are TGTGCCAGTAGCTCCGGGTCCAGTAATTCACCCCTCCACTTT. Encoded protein: CASSSGSSNSPLHF. Looking up the rest from reference TRBV19 and TRBJ1-6 gives the full variable domain: DGGITQSPKYLFRKEGQNVTLSCEQNLNHDAMYWYRQDPGQGLRLIYYSQIVNDFQKGDIAEGYSVSREKKESFPLTVTSAQKNPTAFYLCASSSGSSNSPLHFGNGTRLTVT.

The J gene is TRBJ2-2, the V gene TRBV11-3; TRBD2 agrees at 10 bases. The germline V gene has CDR1 SGHNT and CDR2 YENEEA. Trimming took 5 bases from V and 6 from J; bases not matched to a gene: 6. There are 15 residues in the CDR3. Written as DNA, the CDR3 is TGTGCCAGCAGCCGGACTAGCGGCTCATCCGGGGAGCTGTTTTTT. It translates to CASSRTSGSSGELFF.

The CDR3 protein is CASSPGTATGSYNSPLHF. CDR3 bases: TGCGCCAGCAGCCCAGGGACAGCCACGGGAAGCTATAATTCACCCCTCCACTTT. This rearrangement joins TRBV5-1 to TRBJ1-6; 7 nucleotides match TRBD1. The CDR3 consists of 18 residues. Germline lookup yields CDR1 SGHRS and CDR2 YFSETQ. J gave up 3 bases and V 4 bases, and 13 bases lay outside the gene matches.

The chain joins TRBV5-1 to TRBJ2-3, with 11 positions matching TRBD2. Per germline, CDR1 SGHRS and CDR2 YFSETQ. The CDR3 extends over 17 amino acids. The trim removed 4 bases at V and 7 bases at J, leaving 14 bases unmatched. The CDR3 reads CASSLTVMGLAVNTQYF. As DNA, the CDR3 is TGCGCCAGCAGCCTAACAGTAATGGGACTAGCGGTGAATACGCAGTATTTT.

The chain links TRBV9 to TRBJ2-7; possible D gene TRBD1, 5 bases. CDR1 and CDR2 from the germline V gene are SGDLS and YYNGEE. Trimming took 3 bases from V and 7 from J, leaving 14 bases between them. The CDR3 covers 13 residues. This chain's CDR3 is CASSASGPREQYF. The CDR3 DNA sequence: TGTGCCAGCAGCGCCTCAGGGCCGCGGGAGCAGTACTTC.

The CDR3 coding sequence is TGTGCCACTCGAGAGGGTGGGTTATCCTATGGCTACACCTTC. Translating gives CATREGGLSYGYTF. This chain connects TRBV6-5 to TRBJ1-2; no clear D. There are 14 residues in the CDR3. Between the trimmed V and J ends, which lost 10 bases and 4 bases, there was a span of 19 bases. Germline CDR1 and CDR2: MNHEY and SVGAGI.

The chain uses TRBV5-1 and TRBJ2-7, with D possibly TRBD2 on 5 matching bases. The CDR3 totals 15 residues. CDR1 SGHRS and CDR2 YFSETQ come from the germline V gene. The ends were cut back, 3 bases at V and 0 bases at J, with 13 bases in the middle. The CDR3 DNA is TGCGCCAGCAGCTCGATGACGGGGAGCTCCTACGAGCAGTACTTC. Translating it yields CASSSMTGSSYEQYF.

The chain's CDR3 is CASSMRPVGDQPQHF. CDR3 nucleotides: TGTGCCAGTAGTATGAGGCCTGTGGGAGATCAGCCCCAGCATTTT. V gene TRBV19 combines with J gene TRBJ1-5, with no clear D. Germline CDR1 is LNHDA and CDR2 is SQIVND (reference sequence). Between the trimmed V and J ends, which lost 3 bases and 5 bases, there was a span of 14 bases. The CDR3 spans 15 residues.

A single count supports this clone. The V call is TRBV19, the J call TRBJ2-3; 7 bases are shared with TRBD1. From germline, CDR1 is LNHDA and CDR2 SQIVND (reference sequence). Germline trimming cut 5 bases from V and 2 bases from J; bases unmatched to any gene: 10. The CDR3 loop spans 16 amino acids. This CDR3 is CASSPDRQGTTDTQYF. The CDR3 DNA sequence: TGTGCCAGTAGTCCCGATCGACAGGGAACCACAGATACGCAGTATTTT. The entire variable domain, with the rest obtained from reference TRBV19 and TRBJ2-3, is as follows: DGGITQSPKYLFRKEGQNVTLSCEQNLNHDAMYWYRQDPGQGLRLIYYSQIVNDFQKGDIAEGYSVSREKKESFPLTVTSAQKNPTAFYLCASSPDRQGTTDTQYFGPGTRLTVL.